The source of this T cell receptor beta chain is a study of T cell clones after liver transplantation. As for the study in general: Three of eight recipients were HCV-positive; others had non-autoimmune, non-viral indications. Draws occurred before transplant, before withdrawal, and after complete or failed withdrawal.

TCRdb's table, derived via immunoSEQ multiplex PCR, lists solely in-frame clones and lacks some. The sample shows tens of thousands of clones, roughly four fifths of them seen only once. General study results and limits: The donor-reactive repertoire was only partly measurable in a couple of subjects, lacking donor cells.

With respect to this clone: Its antigen remains unidentified.

The sequenced sample was CD4+ T cells from blood, obtained almost 47 months after liver transplant. The origin of this receptor is a human patient who received a liver transplant. Some of the T cells may derive from the graft donor.

CDR3 nucleotides: TGTGCCAGCAGTGCTTACAGGGTAGGAGAGACCCAGTACTTC. Translating it yields CASSAYRVGETQYF. The J gene is TRBJ2-5, the V gene TRBV28, with D possibly matching TRBD1 (6 bases). The germline V gene has CDR1 MDHEN and CDR2 SYDVKM. Trimming removed 5 bases from V and 4 bases from J, with 14 bases in between. The CDR3 has 14 amino acids.